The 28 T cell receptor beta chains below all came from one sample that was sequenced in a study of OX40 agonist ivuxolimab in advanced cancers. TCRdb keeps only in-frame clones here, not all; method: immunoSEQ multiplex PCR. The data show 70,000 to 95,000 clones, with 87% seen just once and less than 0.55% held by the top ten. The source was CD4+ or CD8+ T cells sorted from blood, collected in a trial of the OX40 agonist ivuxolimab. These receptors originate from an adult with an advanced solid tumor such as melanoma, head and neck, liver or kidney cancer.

The CDR3 sequence is CASSLADRYTF. The CDR3 DNA sequence: TGTGCCAGCAGCTTAGCGGATCGCTACACCTTC. The V call is TRBV7-2, the J call TRBJ1-2; D is unresolved. V was trimmed by 0 bases and J by 9 bases, leaving 5 bases between them. Per germline, CDR1 SGHTA and CDR2 FQGNSA. This CDR3 is built from 11 residues.

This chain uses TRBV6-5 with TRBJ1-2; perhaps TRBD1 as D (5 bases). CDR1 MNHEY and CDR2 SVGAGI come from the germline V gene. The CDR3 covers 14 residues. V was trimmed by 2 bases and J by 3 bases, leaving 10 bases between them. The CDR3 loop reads CASSYLDSYYGYTF. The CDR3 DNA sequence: TGTGCCAGCAGTTACCTCGACAGCTACTATGGCTACACCTTC.

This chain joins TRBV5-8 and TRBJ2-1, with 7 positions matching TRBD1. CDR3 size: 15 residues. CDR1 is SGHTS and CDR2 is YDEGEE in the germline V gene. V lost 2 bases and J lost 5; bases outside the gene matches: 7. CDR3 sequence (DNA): TGTGCCAGCAGCTTCGGCCGACAGGGCAACAATGAGCAGTTCTTC. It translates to CASSFGRQGNNEQFF. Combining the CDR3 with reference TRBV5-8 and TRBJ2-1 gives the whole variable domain EAGVTQSPTHLIKTRGQQATLRCSPISGHTSVYWYQQALGLGLQFLLWYDEGEERNRGNFPPRFSGRQFPNYSSELNVNALELEDSALYLCASSFGRQGNNEQFFGPGTRLTVL.

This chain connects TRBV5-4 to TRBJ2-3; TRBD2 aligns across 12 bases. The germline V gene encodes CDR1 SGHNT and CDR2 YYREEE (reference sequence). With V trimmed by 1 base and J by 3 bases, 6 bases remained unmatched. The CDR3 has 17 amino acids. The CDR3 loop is CASSLSSSGRVTDTQYF. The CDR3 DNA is TGTGCCAGCAGCTTGTCTTCTAGCGGGAGGGTAACAGATACGCAGTATTTT.

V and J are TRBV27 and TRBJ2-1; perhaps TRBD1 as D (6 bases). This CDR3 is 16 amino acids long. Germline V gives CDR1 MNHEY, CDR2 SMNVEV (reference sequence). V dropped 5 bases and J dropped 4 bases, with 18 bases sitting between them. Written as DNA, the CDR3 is TGTGCCAGCAGTCTCACTACCGGGACACCTTACAATGAGCAGTTCTTC. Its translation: CASSLTTGTPYNEQFF.

CDR3 in amino acids: CASSLWQGDNQPQHF. The CDR3 nucleotides are TGTGCCAGCAGCTTGTGGCAGGGGGATAATCAGCCCCAGCATTTT. The chain links TRBV5-6 to TRBJ1-5; 7 bases align to TRBD1. The CDR3 consists of 15 residues. Germline V gives CDR1 SGHDT, CDR2 YYEEEE. Trimming removed 1 base from V and 4 bases from J; junction bases left unmatched: 5. The complete variable domain, with remaining parts taken from reference TRBV5-6 and TRBJ1-5, reads DAGVTQSPTHLIKTRGQQVTLRCSPKSGHDTVSWYQQALGQGPQFIFQYYEEEERQRGNFPDRFSGHQFPNYSSELNVNALLLGDSALYLCASSLWQGDNQPQHFGDGTRLSIL.

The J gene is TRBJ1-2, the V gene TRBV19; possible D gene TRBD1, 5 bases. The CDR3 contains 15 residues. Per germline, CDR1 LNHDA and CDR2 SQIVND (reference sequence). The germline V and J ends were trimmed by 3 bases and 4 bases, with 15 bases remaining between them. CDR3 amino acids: CASSIRVDSLYGYTF. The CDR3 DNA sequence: TGTGCCAGTAGTATCCGGGTTGACAGCCTCTATGGCTACACCTTC.

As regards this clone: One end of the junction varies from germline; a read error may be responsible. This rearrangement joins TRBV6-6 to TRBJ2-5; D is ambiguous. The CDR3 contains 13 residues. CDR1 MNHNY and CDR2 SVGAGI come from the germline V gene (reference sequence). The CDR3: CASTYSPLETQYF. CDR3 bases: TGTGCCAGCACTTACAGTCCTCTAGAGACCCAGTACTTC.

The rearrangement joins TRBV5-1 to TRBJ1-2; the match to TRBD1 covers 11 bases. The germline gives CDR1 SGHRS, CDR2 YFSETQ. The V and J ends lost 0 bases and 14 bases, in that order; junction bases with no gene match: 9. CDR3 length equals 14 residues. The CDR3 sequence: CASSLETGTGGFTF. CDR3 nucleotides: TGCGCCAGCAGCTTGGAAACCGGGACAGGGGGGTTTACCTTC.

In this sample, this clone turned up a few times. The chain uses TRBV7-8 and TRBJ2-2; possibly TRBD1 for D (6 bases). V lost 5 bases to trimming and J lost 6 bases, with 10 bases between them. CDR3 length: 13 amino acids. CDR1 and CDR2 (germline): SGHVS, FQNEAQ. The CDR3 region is CASSPRQAGELFF. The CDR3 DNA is TGTGCCAGCAGCCCCCGACAGGCCGGGGAGCTGTTTTTT.

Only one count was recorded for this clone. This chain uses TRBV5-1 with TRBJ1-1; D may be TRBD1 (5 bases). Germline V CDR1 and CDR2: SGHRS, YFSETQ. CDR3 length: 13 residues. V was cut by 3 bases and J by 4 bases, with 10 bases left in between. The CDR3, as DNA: TGCGCCAGCAGCTCCCAGGGCCGCACTGAAGCTTTCTTT. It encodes CASSSQGRTEAFF.

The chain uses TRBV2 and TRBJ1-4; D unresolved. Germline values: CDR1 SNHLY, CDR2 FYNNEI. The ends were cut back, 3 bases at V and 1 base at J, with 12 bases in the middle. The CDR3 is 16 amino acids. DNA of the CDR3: TGTGCCAGCAGTGACCAAATACGGGTAACTAATGAAAAACTGTTTTTT. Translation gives CASSDQIRVTNEKLFF.

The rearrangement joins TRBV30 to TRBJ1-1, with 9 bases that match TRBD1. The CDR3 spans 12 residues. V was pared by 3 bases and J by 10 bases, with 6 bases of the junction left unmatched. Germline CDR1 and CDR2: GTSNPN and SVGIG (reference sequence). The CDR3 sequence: CAWRDRGAGAFF. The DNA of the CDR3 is TGTGCCTGGAGGGACAGGGGCGCGGGAGCTTTCTTT. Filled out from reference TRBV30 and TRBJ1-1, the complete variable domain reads SQTIHQWPATLVQPVGSPLSLECTVEGTSNPNLYWYRQAAGRGLQLLFYSVGIGQISSEVPQNLSASRPQDRQFILSSKKLLLSDSGFYLCAWRDRGAGAFFGQGTRLTVV.

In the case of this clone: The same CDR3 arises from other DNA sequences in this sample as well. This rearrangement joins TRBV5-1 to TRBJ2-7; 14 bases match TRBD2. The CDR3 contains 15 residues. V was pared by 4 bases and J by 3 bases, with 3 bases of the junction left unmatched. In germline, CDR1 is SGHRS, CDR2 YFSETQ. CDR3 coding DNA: TGCGCCAGCAGCACCGGGACTAGCGGGAGCTACGAGCAGTACTTC. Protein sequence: CASSTGTSGSYEQYF.

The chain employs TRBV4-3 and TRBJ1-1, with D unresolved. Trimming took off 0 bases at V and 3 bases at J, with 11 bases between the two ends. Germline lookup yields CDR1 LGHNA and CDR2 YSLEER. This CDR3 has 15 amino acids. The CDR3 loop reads CASSQERGVDTEAFF. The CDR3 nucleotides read TGCGCCAGCAGCCAAGAACGCGGCGTGGACACTGAAGCTTTCTTT.

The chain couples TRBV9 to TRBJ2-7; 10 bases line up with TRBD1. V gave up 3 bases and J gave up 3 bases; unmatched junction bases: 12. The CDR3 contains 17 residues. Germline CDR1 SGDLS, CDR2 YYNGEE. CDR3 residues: CASSGTGTGAGRYEQYF. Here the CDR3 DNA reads TGTGCCAGCAGCGGAACCGGGACAGGGGCGGGCCGCTACGAGCAGTACTTC.

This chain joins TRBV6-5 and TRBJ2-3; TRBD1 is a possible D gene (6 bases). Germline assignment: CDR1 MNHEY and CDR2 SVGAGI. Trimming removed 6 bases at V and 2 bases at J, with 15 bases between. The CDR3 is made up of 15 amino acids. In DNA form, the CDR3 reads TGTGCCAGCAGGCAAGGGGGAATGTCCACAGATACGCAGTATTTT. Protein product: CASRQGGMSTDTQYF.

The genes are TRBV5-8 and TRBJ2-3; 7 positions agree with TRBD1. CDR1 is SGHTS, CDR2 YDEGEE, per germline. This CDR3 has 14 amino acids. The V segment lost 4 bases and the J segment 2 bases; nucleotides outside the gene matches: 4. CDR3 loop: CASSAGGYTDTQYF. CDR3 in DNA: TGTGCCAGCAGCGCAGGGGGTTACACAGATACGCAGTATTTT.

CDR3 sequence reads: CASSLEGTGTGGYTF. DNA for the CDR3: TGTGCCAGCAGCTTAGAAGGGACAGGGACGGGCGGCTACACCTTC. This chain uses TRBV7-2 with TRBJ1-2, with 9 bases aligning to TRBD1. The junction had 8 bases not matched to a gene; V was cut back by 1 base and J by 8 bases. Germline V lookup: CDR1 SGHTA, CDR2 FQGNSA. The CDR3 length is 15 residues.

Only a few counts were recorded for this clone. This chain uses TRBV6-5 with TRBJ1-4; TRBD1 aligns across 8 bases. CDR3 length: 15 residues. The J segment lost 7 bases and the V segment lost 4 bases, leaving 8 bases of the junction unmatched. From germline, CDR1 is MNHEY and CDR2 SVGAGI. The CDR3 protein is CASSSAGTGGEKLFF. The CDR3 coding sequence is TGTGCCAGCAGTTCGGCCGGGACAGGAGGTGAAAAACTGTTTTTT.

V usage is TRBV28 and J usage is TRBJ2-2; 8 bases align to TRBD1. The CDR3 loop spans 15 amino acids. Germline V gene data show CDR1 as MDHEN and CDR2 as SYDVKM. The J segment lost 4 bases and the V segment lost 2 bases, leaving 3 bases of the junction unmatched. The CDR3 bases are TGTGCCAGCAGTTTAGGGACAGGTTCCACCGGGGAGCTGTTTTTT. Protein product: CASSLGTGSTGELFF. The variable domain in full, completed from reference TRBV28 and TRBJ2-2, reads DVKVTQSSRYLVKRTGEKVFLECVQDMDHENMFWYRQDPGLGLRLIYFSYDVKMKEKGDIPEGYSVSREKKERFSLILESASTNQTSMYLCASSLGTGSTGELFFGEGSRLTVL.

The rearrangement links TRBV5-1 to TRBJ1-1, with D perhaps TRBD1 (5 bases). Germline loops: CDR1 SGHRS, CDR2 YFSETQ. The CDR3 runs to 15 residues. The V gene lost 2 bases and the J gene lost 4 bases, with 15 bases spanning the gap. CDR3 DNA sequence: TGCGCCAGCAGCTTAGGGACCCTCAAGTCCACTGAAGCTTTCTTT. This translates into CASSLGTLKSTEAFF.

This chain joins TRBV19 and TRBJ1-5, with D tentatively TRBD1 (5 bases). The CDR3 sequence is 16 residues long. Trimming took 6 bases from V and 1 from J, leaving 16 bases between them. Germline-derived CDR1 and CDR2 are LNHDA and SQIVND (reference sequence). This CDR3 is CASRLQGGKSNQPQHF. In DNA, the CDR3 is TGTGCCAGTAGGCTCCAGGGAGGCAAGAGCAATCAGCCCCAGCATTTT.

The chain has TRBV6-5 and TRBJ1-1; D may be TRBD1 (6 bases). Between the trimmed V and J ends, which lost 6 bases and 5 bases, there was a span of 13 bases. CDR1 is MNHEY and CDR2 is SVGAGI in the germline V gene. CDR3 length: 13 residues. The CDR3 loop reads CASRFDRYTEAFF. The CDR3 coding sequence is TGTGCCAGCAGATTTGACAGGTATACTGAAGCTTTCTTT.

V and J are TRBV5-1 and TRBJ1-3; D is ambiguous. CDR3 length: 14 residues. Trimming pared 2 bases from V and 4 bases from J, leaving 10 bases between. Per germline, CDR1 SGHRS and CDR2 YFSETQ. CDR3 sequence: CASSFEGTGNTIYF. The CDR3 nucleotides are TGCGCCAGCAGCTTCGAGGGTACAGGAAACACCATATATTTT. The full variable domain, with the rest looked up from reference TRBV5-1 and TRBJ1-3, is KAGVTQTPRYLIKTRGQQVTLSCSPISGHRSVSWYQQTPGQGLQFLFEYFSETQRNKGNFPGRFSGRQFSNSRSEMNVSTLELGDSALYLCASSFEGTGNTIYFGEGSWLTVV.

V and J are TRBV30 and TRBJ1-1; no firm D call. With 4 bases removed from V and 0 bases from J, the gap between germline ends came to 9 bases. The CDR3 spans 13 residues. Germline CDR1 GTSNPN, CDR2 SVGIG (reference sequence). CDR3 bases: TGTGCCTGGACAAAGGGCATGAACACTGAAGCTTTCTTT. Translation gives CAWTKGMNTEAFF.

CDR3 sequence: CAITREGGRNTEAFF. CDR3 bases: TGTGCCATCACTCGGGAAGGGGGGAGGAACACTGAAGCTTTCTTT. The rearrangement uses TRBV10-3 and TRBJ1-1; D might be TRBD1 (6 bases). V lost 7 bases, J lost 1 base, and 16 bases lay in between. In germline, CDR1 is ENHRY, CDR2 SYGVKD. This CDR3 is built from 15 residues.

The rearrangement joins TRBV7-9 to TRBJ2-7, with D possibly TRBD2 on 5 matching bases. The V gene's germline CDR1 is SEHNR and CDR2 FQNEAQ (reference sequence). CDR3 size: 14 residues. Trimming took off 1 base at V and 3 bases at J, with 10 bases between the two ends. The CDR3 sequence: CASSLDGNLYEQYF. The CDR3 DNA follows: TGTGCCAGCAGCTTAGACGGGAACCTCTACGAGCAGTACTTC.